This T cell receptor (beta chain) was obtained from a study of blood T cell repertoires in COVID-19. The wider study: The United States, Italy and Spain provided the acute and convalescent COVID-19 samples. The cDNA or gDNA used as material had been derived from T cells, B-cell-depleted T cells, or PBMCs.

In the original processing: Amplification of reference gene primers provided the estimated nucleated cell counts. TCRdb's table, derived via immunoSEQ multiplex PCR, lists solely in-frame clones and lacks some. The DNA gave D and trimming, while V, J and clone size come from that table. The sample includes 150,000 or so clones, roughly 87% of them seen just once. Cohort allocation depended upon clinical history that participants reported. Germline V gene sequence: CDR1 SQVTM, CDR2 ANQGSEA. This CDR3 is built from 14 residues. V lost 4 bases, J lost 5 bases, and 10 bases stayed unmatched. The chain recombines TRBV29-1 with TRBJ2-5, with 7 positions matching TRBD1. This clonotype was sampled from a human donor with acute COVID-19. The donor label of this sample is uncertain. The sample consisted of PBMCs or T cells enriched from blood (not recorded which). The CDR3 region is CSVGTGARGETQYF. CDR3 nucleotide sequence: TGCAGCGTTGGAACAGGGGCTAGGGGGGAGACCCAGTACTTC.